This T cell receptor beta chain appears in the sequencing data of a study of response to subunit inactivated influenza vaccine. The germline V and J ends were trimmed by 6 bases and 8 bases, with 14 bases remaining between them. The CDR3 runs to 13 residues. Germline CDR1 and CDR2: MNHEY and SMNVEV (reference sequence). In TCRdb, the RT-PCR reads were re-called with MiXCR into one record per CDR3 protein. The repertoire holds about 650,000 distinct CDR3 sequences, with 14% as singletons. This chain uses TRBV27 with TRBJ2-1; the D gene is possibly TRBD2 (7 bases). The source was PBMCs from blood, collected roughly 15 days before vaccination. The clonotype originates from a man aged 45-65 years who received an inactivated influenza vaccine. CDR3 nucleotide sequence: TGTGCCAGCAGAGGGCAGGGGAGGGATGAGCAGTTCTTC. Its protein is CASRGQGRDEQFF.